One and the same sample provided the 13 T cell receptor beta chains below, sequenced in a study of vaccination and CD4 T cells after COVID-19. The Oncomine TCR Beta short-read assay was what sequenced the DNA obtained from cultured CD4+ T cells. TCRdb reprocessed the PCR reads with MiXCR, giving one entry per CDR3 protein. The sample has about 14,000 distinct CDR3 sequences, 78% seen once; the top ten hold around 10%. The treatment was: approximately nine-day PBMC culture with coronavirus spike peptide pools or control peptides (ViraFEST assay). These receptors have no identified antigens. This specimen was CD4+ T cells from blood, cultured in vitro, taken after SARS-CoV-2 vaccination. The receptors here all came from a human donor who received a COVID-19 vaccine.

This rearrangement joins TRBV7-2 to TRBJ1-1; D perhaps matches TRBD1 (5 bases). Per the germline V gene, CDR1 is SGHTA and CDR2 is FQGNSA. The CDR3 totals 13 residues. With 3 bases removed from V and 0 bases from J, the gap between germline ends came to 5 bases. The CDR3 sequence is CASSLTVNTEAFF. The CDR3 region has the DNA TGTGCCAGCAGCTTGACAGTGAACACTGAAGCTTTCTTT.

The rearrangement joins TRBV10-1 to TRBJ2-3, with 9 bases aligning to TRBD2. This CDR3 has 17 residues. After removal of 5 bases from V and 2 bases from J, the junction contained 11 bases not matched to a gene. Germline lookup yields CDR1 WNHNN and CDR2 SYGVQD (reference sequence). The CDR3 reads CASSRSYERGATDTQYF. In DNA, the CDR3 is TGCGCCAGCAGTCGTTCCTACGAGCGGGGGGCCACAGATACGCAGTATTTT.

This chain joins TRBV10-1 and TRBJ1-2; D is uncertain. The CDR3 is 14 residues long. V was trimmed by 3 bases and J by 2 bases, leaving 10 bases between them. CDR1 is WNHNN, CDR2 SYGVQD, per germline (reference sequence). CDR3 coding DNA: TGCGCCAGCAGTGAATCGGGGTCCAACTATGGCTACACCTTC. It yields the protein CASSESGSNYGYTF.

The chain links TRBV20-1 to TRBJ2-3; TRBD2 matches 9 bases. The ends lost 1 base at V and 3 bases at J; junction bases unmatched: 5. This CDR3 has 15 amino acids. The V gene's germline CDR1 is DFQATT and CDR2 SNEGSKA (reference sequence). The CDR3 DNA sequence: TGCAGTGCTAGAGTCGGCGGGGGGGCGACAGATACGCAGTATTTT. It specifies CSARVGGGATDTQYF.

CDR3 coding DNA: TGTGCCAGCAGTAGAACTAGCGGGCGCACAGATACGCAGTATTTT. Its protein is CASSRTSGRTDTQYF. The chain employs TRBV25-1 and TRBJ2-3; 9 nucleotides match TRBD2. J gave up 1 base and V 5 bases, and 4 bases lay outside the gene matches. The germline V gene encodes CDR1 MGHDK and CDR2 SYGVNS. This CDR3 has 15 amino acids.

This clonotype was seen more than once but under ten times. The rearrangement links TRBV2 to TRBJ1-6, with 10 bases aligning to TRBD1. Germline V gene lookup returns CDR1 SNHLY and CDR2 FYNNEI. Unmatched junction bases numbered 8, after V lost 5 bases and J lost 10 bases. The CDR3 extends over 15 amino acids. CDR3 nucleotide sequence: TGTGCCAGCAGTTACCGGGACAGGGGTCGATCACCCCTCCACTTT. This translates into CASSYRDRGRSPLHF.

The V and J genes are TRBV6-1 and TRBJ1-1; D remains ambiguous. The V end was cut by 5 bases, the J end by 3 bases, with 10 bases between. Germline CDR1 reads MNHNS; CDR2 reads SASEGT. The CDR3 contains 13 residues. The CDR3, as DNA: TGTGCCAGCAGTCCCCGCACAGACACTGAAGCTTTCTTT. This encodes CASSPRTDTEAFF.

This chain uses TRBV27 with TRBJ2-3, with a weak D call TRBD1 (5 bases). V was shortened by 2 bases and J by 0 bases, with 6 bases between the two germline ends. Germline lookup yields CDR1 MNHEY and CDR2 SMNVEV (reference sequence). The CDR3 length is 14 residues. The CDR3 protein is CASSLDSSTDTQYF. In DNA form, the CDR3 reads TGTGCCAGCAGTTTAGACAGTAGCACAGATACGCAGTATTTT.

J is TRBJ1-6 and V is TRBV7-3, with TRBD1 identical over 7 bases. The germline CDR1 and CDR2 sequences are SGHTA and FQGTGA. The CDR3 length is 14 residues. The V gene end was trimmed by 6 bases and the J gene end by 9 bases; junction bases not matched to a gene: 8. The CDR3 bases are TGTGCCAGCAGGGCGGAGGGGGCAGGTTCACCCCTCCACTTT. Translated: CASRAEGAGSPLHF.

The V and J genes are TRBV20-1 and TRBJ2-1, with D perhaps TRBD1 (6 bases). The CDR3 covers 15 residues. The V and J ends lost 1 base and 3 bases respectively, with 13 bases between them. The germline CDR1 and CDR2 sequences are DFQATT and SNEGSKA (reference sequence). Here the CDR3 reads CSARGLGDNYNEQFF. The CDR3 DNA follows: TGCAGTGCTAGAGGTCTAGGGGACAACTACAATGAGCAGTTCTTC.

This clonotype was counted between two and nine times. The chain couples TRBV6-1 to TRBJ2-3; tentatively, D is TRBD2 (6 bases). V was shortened by 5 bases and J by 1 base, with 16 bases between the two germline ends. CDR1 and CDR2 (germline): MNHNS, SASEGT. The CDR3 loop spans 16 amino acids. CDR3 in amino acids: CASSPSGSGGTDTQYF. The CDR3 DNA follows: TGTGCCAGCAGTCCGTCTGGATCGGGGGGCACAGATACGCAGTATTTT.

The chain couples TRBV20-1 to TRBJ2-1, with 8 bases lining up with TRBD1. With V trimmed by 4 bases and J by 3 bases, 5 bases remained unmatched. Per germline, CDR1 DFQATT and CDR2 SNEGSKA (reference sequence). CDR3 length: 14 amino acids. This CDR3 is CSAKPGQDYNEQFF. The CDR3 DNA sequence: TGCAGTGCTAAACCGGGACAGGACTACAATGAGCAGTTCTTC.

V is TRBV20-1 and J is TRBJ2-7; 7 bases fit TRBD1. V trimming: 5 bases; J trimming: 2 bases; junction bases outside the gene matches: 12. This CDR3 spans 15 amino acids. CDR1 is DFQATT and CDR2 is SNEGSKA in the germline V gene (reference sequence). The CDR3: CSAASGTEDTYEQYF. In DNA, the CDR3 is TGCAGTGCTGCCTCCGGGACAGAAGACACCTACGAGCAGTACTTC.